The subject of this entry is one T cell receptor (beta chain). The J segment lost 12 bases and the V segment lost 0 bases, leaving 11 bases of the junction unmatched. The CDR3 has 16 amino acids. CDR1 is LNHNV and CDR2 is YYDKDF in the germline V gene (reference sequence). Participants reported their clinical history, and cohort assignment relied on those reports. Sequencing used immunoSEQ multiplex PCR; TCRdb keeps in-frame clones, though not all of them. The data show under 200,000 clones, about 80% seen once. The data are from a study of blood T cell repertoires in COVID-19. Study-level background: The analysed material was cDNA or gDNA that came from T cells, B-cell-depleted T cells, or PBMCs.

The rearrangement uses TRBV15 and TRBJ2-4, with 10 bases that match TRBD1. The origin of this receptor is a man in his forties or fifties who had recovered from COVID-19. Sequences were obtained from PBMCs or T cells enriched from blood (not recorded which). The CDR3: CATSREHSGTGATQYF. The CDR3 DNA is TGTGCCACCAGCAGAGAACACTCGGGGACAGGGGCTACTCAGTACTTC.